Below are 30 T cell receptor beta chains sequenced from a single sample in a study of cytomegalovirus exposure and HLA in healthy donors. Amplification used 60 Vbeta primers and 13 Jbeta primers. TCRdb keeps only in-frame clones here, not all; method: immunoSEQ multiplex PCR. The sample contains about 120,000 clones, about 80% of which appear only once. The sequencing input was PBMCs. The receptors come from a woman between 40 and 55 years old in good health and CMV-seropositive.

The chain is built from TRBV23-1 and TRBJ1-5; TRBD1 might be the D (5 bases). TRBV23-1 is an ORF; its function is uncertain. V gave up 0 bases and J gave up 3 bases, with 18 bases separating them. The CDR3 has 18 residues. CDR3 amino acids: CASSQSRSLRGSNQPQHF. The CDR3 region has the DNA TGCGCCAGCAGTCAATCTCGGAGTTTAAGGGGTTCCAATCAGCCCCAGCATTTT.

The chain uses TRBV10-3 and TRBJ1-1, with 11 bases that match TRBD1. The CDR3 sequence is 13 residues long. J was trimmed by 3 bases and V by 6 bases; bases with no gene match: 0. The V gene's germline CDR1 is ENHRY and CDR2 SYGVKD. CDR3: CAIRGQGDTEAFF. In DNA form, the CDR3 reads TGTGCCATCAGGGGACAGGGGGACACTGAAGCTTTCTTT.

This clone was recorded once. The chain has TRBV9 and TRBJ1-2; D ambiguous. Germline V CDR1 and CDR2: SGDLS, YYNGEE. The CDR3 extends over 13 amino acids. V was pared by 0 bases and J by 4 bases, with 7 bases between. The CDR3: CASSVDGLYGYTF. Here the CDR3 DNA reads TGTGCCAGCAGCGTAGATGGGCTCTATGGCTACACCTTC.

This chain joins TRBV30 and TRBJ1-4; D is uncertain. Per the germline V gene, CDR1 is GTSNPN and CDR2 is SVGIG (reference sequence). Trimming took off 0 bases at V and 5 bases at J, with 19 bases between the two ends. The CDR3 has 17 residues. The CDR3 DNA is TGTGCCTGGAGTGTAGGGCCCCCGGGCACGGGGAATGAAAAACTGTTTTTT. Its protein product is CAWSVGPPGTGNEKLFF.

The rearrangement links TRBV6-6 to TRBJ1-2, with 7 bases lining up with TRBD1. V trimming: 4 bases; J trimming: 8 bases; junction bases outside the gene matches: 10. Germline V lookup: CDR1 MNHNY, CDR2 SVGAGI (reference sequence). The CDR3 totals 14 residues. This CDR3 is CASSSQDRSAGYTF. As DNA, the CDR3 is TGTGCCAGCAGTTCCCAGGACAGGTCGGCGGGCTACACCTTC.

The chain is built from TRBV6-1 and TRBJ2-7; D is perhaps TRBD2 (6 bases). CDR3 length: 16 residues. Deletions cut 0 bases from V and 3 bases from J, with 15 bases between. From germline, CDR1 is MNHNS and CDR2 SASEGT. CDR3 sequence reads: CASSEAASANYYEQYF. CDR3 DNA sequence: TGTGCCAGCAGTGAAGCCGCTAGCGCGAACTACTACGAGCAGTACTTC.

The chain uses TRBV5-1 and TRBJ1-2; D is unresolved. The CDR3 spans 14 residues. Germline CDR1 reads SGHRS; CDR2 reads YFSETQ. V was pared by 0 bases and J by 1 base, with 7 bases between. CDR3 in amino acids: CASSLGDINYGYTF. The CDR3 nucleotides read TGCGCCAGCAGCTTGGGTGACATTAACTATGGCTACACCTTC.

The rearrangement uses TRBV6-5 and TRBJ1-1, with D possibly TRBD1 on 5 matching bases. Germline lookup yields CDR1 MNHEY and CDR2 SVGAGI. V was clipped by 7 bases and J by 7 bases, with 19 bases between them. The CDR3 loop spans 14 amino acids. The CDR3 reads CASTSGGGYGEAFF. The CDR3 coding sequence is TGTGCCAGCACTTCAGGTGGGGGGTATGGTGAAGCTTTCTTT.

The chain links TRBV30 to TRBJ1-5; D remains ambiguous. The germline V gene has CDR1 GTSNPN and CDR2 SVGIG (reference sequence). CDR3 size: 13 residues. The V end lost 2 bases, the J end lost 7 bases, and 12 bases lay between the germline ends. CDR3 sequence reads: CAWSKQGGQPQHF. CDR3 nucleotide sequence: TGTGCCTGGAGTAAACAAGGCGGGCAGCCCCAGCATTTT.

The V and J genes are TRBV7-9 and TRBJ2-5; D is undetermined. V was shortened by 1 base and J by 5 bases, with 11 bases between the two germline ends. Germline V gene sequence: CDR1 SEHNR, CDR2 FQNEAQ (reference sequence). This CDR3 has 14 amino acids. The CDR3 region has the DNA TGTGCCAGCAGCTTAGATGGGCAGACGGAGACCCAGTACTTC. As protein: CASSLDGQTETQYF.

This clone was recorded only once. V usage is TRBV4-2 and J usage is TRBJ2-1; the D gene is possibly TRBD2 (6 bases). The CDR3 extends over 15 amino acids. Germline V gene sequence: CDR1 LGHNA, CDR2 YNFKEQ. The V and J ends lost 0 bases and 7 bases respectively, with 13 bases between them. As DNA, the CDR3 is TGTGCCAGCAGCCAAGATATACTAGCACCTAATGAGCAGTTCTTC. Translated, it gives CASSQDILAPNEQFF.

The chain couples TRBV9 to TRBJ2-3, with TRBD1 identical over 8 bases. Germline V CDR1 and CDR2: SGDLS, YYNGEE. The CDR3 is made up of 13 amino acids. V was pared by 0 bases and J by 7 bases, with 1 base of the junction left unmatched. The CDR3 here is CASSVGTGNTQYF. As DNA, the CDR3 is TGTGCCAGCAGCGTAGGGACAGGGAATACGCAGTATTTT. Full variable domain (remainder filled in from reference TRBV9 and TRBJ2-3): DSGVTQTPKHLITATGQRVTLRCSPRSGDLSVYWYQQSLDQGLQFLIQYYNGEERAKGNILERFSAQQFPDLHSELNLSSLELGDSALYFCASSVGTGNTQYFGPGTRLTVL.

Only one count was recorded for this clone. The chain recombines TRBV9 with TRBJ2-7; TRBD1 agrees at 9 bases. Trimming cost V 2 bases and J 3 bases; bases outside gene matches: 6. Germline values: CDR1 SGDLS, CDR2 YYNGEE. The CDR3 consists of 15 residues. The CDR3 loop is CASSVHGTGYYEQYF. Here the CDR3 DNA reads TGTGCCAGCAGCGTTCACGGGACAGGGTACTACGAGCAGTACTTC.

The chain links TRBV5-1 to TRBJ1-1; possible D gene TRBD1, 5 bases. The V end was cut by 4 bases, the J end by 1 base, with 11 bases between. The germline V gene encodes CDR1 SGHRS and CDR2 YFSETQ. The CDR3 totals 14 residues. This chain's CDR3 is CASSGGHPNTEAFF. Written as DNA, the CDR3 is TGCGCCAGCAGCGGTGGACACCCGAACACTGAAGCTTTCTTT.

This clone was observed a handful of times. This chain links TRBV6-5 with TRBJ1-2, with D perhaps TRBD1 (6 bases). V lost 0 bases, J lost 4 bases, and 9 bases lay in between. Germline loops: CDR1 MNHEY, CDR2 SVGAGI. The CDR3 has 14 residues. CDR3 bases: TGTGCCAGCAGTTACTCCAGGGGCCTCTATGGCTACACCTTC. Its translation is CASSYSRGLYGYTF.

The J gene is TRBJ1-1, the V gene TRBV7-2, with TRBD1 matching over 11 bases. Per germline, CDR1 SGHTA and CDR2 FQGNSA. The trim removed 1 base at V and 7 bases at J, leaving 5 bases unmatched. The length of the CDR3 is 15 residues. Here the CDR3 reads CASSLEGQGAVEAFF. The CDR3 bases are TGTGCCAGCAGCTTAGAAGGACAGGGGGCTGTTGAAGCTTTCTTT.

This clone was counted between two and nine times. V and J are TRBV5-1 and TRBJ2-1; 12 bases agree with TRBD2. The CDR3 runs to 15 residues. J was trimmed by 9 bases and V by 4 bases; bases with no gene match: 8. The germline gives CDR1 SGHRS, CDR2 YFSETQ. CDR3 sequence reads: CASSLASGGAGEQFF. The CDR3 nucleotides are TGCGCCAGCAGCCTTGCTAGCGGGGGGGCCGGTGAGCAGTTCTTC.

In this sample, this clone turned up a few times. V is TRBV7-9 and J is TRBJ1-5, with D perhaps matching TRBD1 (5 bases). CDR3 length: 13 amino acids. Germline CDR1 reads SEHNR; CDR2 reads FQNEAQ (reference sequence). Trimming shortened V by 5 bases and J by 5 bases, and 10 bases separated the two germline ends. This CDR3 is CASSPGQHQPQHF. For the CDR3, the DNA is TGTGCCAGCAGCCCAGGGCAGCATCAGCCCCAGCATTTT.

The V gene is TRBV6-5, the J gene TRBJ1-1, with a tentative D call TRBD1 (6 bases). V dropped 0 bases and J dropped 11 bases, with 13 bases sitting between them. The CDR3 is made up of 13 amino acids. CDR1 is MNHEY, CDR2 SVGAGI, per germline. The CDR3 spells CASSYSWGGDAFF. The DNA of the CDR3 is TGTGCCAGCAGTTACTCATGGGGGGGCGACGCTTTCTTT.

The V call is TRBV6-5, the J call TRBJ2-1; 7 bases map to TRBD1. Trimming at V came to 6 bases and at J to 4 bases, leaving 6 bases not matched to a gene. Germline V gene lookup returns CDR1 MNHEY and CDR2 SVGAGI. The length of the CDR3 is 14 residues. CDR3: CASRVPGGYNEQFF. The CDR3 region has the DNA TGTGCCAGCAGAGTTCCAGGGGGTTACAATGAGCAGTTCTTC.

The chain links TRBV6-6 to TRBJ2-5, with D unresolved. Trimming left V 9 bases short and J 0 bases short, with 8 bases between. The V gene's germline CDR1 is MNHNY and CDR2 SVGAGI (reference sequence). The CDR3 sequence is 12 residues long. DNA of the CDR3: TGTGCCAGTTCACAGTACCAAGAGACCCAGTACTTC. Protein: CASSQYQETQYF.

The chain couples TRBV6-1 to TRBJ2-4, with 7 bases fitting TRBD1. The CDR3 loop spans 11 amino acids. Germline V gives CDR1 MNHNS, CDR2 SASEGT. The junction had 6 bases not matched to a gene; V was cut back by 4 bases and J by 15 bases. The CDR3 region is CASSVRDSRYF. The CDR3 region has the DNA TGTGCCAGCAGTGTTCGGGACAGTAGGTACTTC.

The V gene is TRBV5-8, the J gene TRBJ2-7, with 9 bases fitting TRBD1. Germline V gene lookup returns CDR1 SGHTS and CDR2 YDEGEE. Losses at the gene ends were 3 bases for V and 6 bases for J; bases not matched to a gene: 7. The CDR3 length is 14 residues. CDR3 nucleotide sequence: TGTGCCAGCAGCTCGACGACAGGGGGAATCGAGCAGTACTTC. This translates into CASSSTTGGIEQYF. Based on the CDR3 plus reference TRBV5-8 and TRBJ2-7, the full variable domain is EAGVTQSPTHLIKTRGQQATLRCSPISGHTSVYWYQQALGLGLQFLLWYDEGEERNRGNFPPRFSGRQFPNYSSELNVNALELEDSALYLCASSSTTGGIEQYFGPGTRLTVT.

This chain links TRBV5-4 with TRBJ2-2, with TRBD1 matching 10 bases. CDR1 is SGHNT and CDR2 is YYREEE in the germline V gene (reference sequence). The CDR3 is 17 amino acids. J was trimmed by 4 bases and V by 4 bases; bases with no gene match: 10. CDR3 sequence (DNA): TGTGCCAGCAGCCCAGGGTGGGACAGGGGATCCACCGGGGAGCTGTTTTTT. The encoded protein is CASSPGWDRGSTGELFF.

This rearrangement joins TRBV19 to TRBJ1-1, with D possibly TRBD1 on 6 matching bases. This CDR3 comprises 17 residues. Germline V gene data show CDR1 as LNHDA and CDR2 as SQIVND (reference sequence). V lost 1 base and J lost 0, with 15 bases in between. The CDR3 DNA reads as TGTGCCAGTAGTATAGGCCCCGGGGGGCTACTGAACACTGAAGCTTTCTTT. It translates to CASSIGPGGLLNTEAFF.

The sample holds a few counts of this clone. The chain has TRBV18 and TRBJ2-1; the match to TRBD2 covers 10 bases. The J segment lost 3 bases and the V segment lost 3 bases, leaving 5 bases of the junction unmatched. Germline CDR1 and CDR2: KGHSH and LQKENI. This CDR3 is built from 16 residues. The chain's CDR3 is CASSPGTSGDYNEQFF. The CDR3 bases are TGTGCCAGCTCACCTGGCACTAGCGGGGACTACAATGAGCAGTTCTTC.

V usage is TRBV4-2 and J usage is TRBJ2-3, with D possibly TRBD1 on 5 matching bases. Germline assignment: CDR1 LGHNA and CDR2 YNFKEQ. The V end lost 1 base, the J end lost 5 bases, and 22 bases lay between the germline ends. The CDR3 runs 18 residues. In DNA, the CDR3 is TGTGCCAGCAGCCAAGCCATTGGGTCAGGGTTCGTCCGAGATACGCAGTATTTT. This gives the protein CASSQAIGSGFVRDTQYF.

The rearrangement links TRBV30 to TRBJ1-6, with 9 nucleotides matching TRBD1. The CDR3 consists of 18 residues. Germline V gene lookup returns CDR1 GTSNPN and CDR2 SVGIG (reference sequence). V lost 4 bases to trimming and J lost 0 bases; unmatched junction nucleotides: 10. The DNA of the CDR3 is TGTGCCTGGACCCCTCGTGGGACAGGGAGCTCCTATAATTCACCCCTCCACTTT. The encoded protein is CAWTPRGTGSSYNSPLHF. Using reference TRBV30 and TRBJ1-6 for the parts outside the CDR3, the full variable domain is SQTIHQWPATLVQPVGSPLSLECTVEGTSNPNLYWYRQAAGRGLQLLFYSVGIGQISSEVPQNLSASRPQDRQFILSSKKLLLSDSGFYLCAWTPRGTGSSYNSPLHFGNGTRLTVT.

The V and J genes are TRBV2 and TRBJ2-1; 12 bases map to TRBD2. V lost 4 bases and J lost 9; bases outside the gene matches: 4. This CDR3 region has 14 residues. Germline CDR1 SNHLY, CDR2 FYNNEI. The CDR3 DNA sequence: TGTGCCAGCAGTGGGACTAGCGGGGCTAGTGAGCAGTTCTTC. Amino acids: CASSGTSGASEQFF.

The V gene is TRBV4-2, the J gene TRBJ2-3; 8 nucleotides align to TRBD2. The ends lost 1 base at V and 2 bases at J; junction bases unmatched: 11. CDR3 length: 18 residues. Germline V gene lookup returns CDR1 LGHNA and CDR2 YNFKEQ. The CDR3 sequence is CASSQAMVAGTYTDTQYF. The CDR3 bases are TGTGCCAGCAGCCAAGCGATGGTAGCGGGGACCTACACAGATACGCAGTATTTT.